This TCR beta chain is drawn from a study of blood T cell repertoires in COVID-19. Only one count was recorded for this clone. Repertoires were generated with immunoSEQ multiplex PCR, while TCRdb's copy carries only in-frame clones and drops some. The data contain some 50,000 clones, roughly nine tenths of them singletons. This TCR derives from a woman aged 70-85 years with active COVID-19. Sequenced: peripheral blood.

Here the CDR3 DNA reads TGTGCCAGCAGCCCGTTTGCCGGGACATTTGAAAGGCGTGGAAACACCATATATTTT. It translates to CASSPFAGTFERRGNTIYF. This chain uses TRBV7-8 with TRBJ1-3; possible D gene TRBD1, 6 bases. Germline CDR1 reads SGHVS; CDR2 reads FQNEAQ. Deletions cut 5 bases from V and 3 bases from J, with 26 bases between. The CDR3 length is 19 residues.